This TCR beta chain was captured by sequencing in a study of cytomegalovirus exposure and HLA in healthy donors. The PCR employed 60 Vbeta primers together with 13 Jbeta primers. TCRdb's table, derived via immunoSEQ multiplex PCR, lists solely in-frame clones and lacks some. The repertoire has roughly 99,000 clones, over 80% of them found once; the top ten carry 2% to 3%. Study findings and constraints: The study put some 150 TCR beta chains on its list as cytomegalovirus-associated.

Regarding this clone: Antigen: not known.

Trimming took 6 bases from V and 7 from J; bases not matched to a gene: 7. Germline CDR1 and CDR2: ENHRY and SYGVKD. The CDR3 runs 15 residues. The clonotype comes from a man aged 30 to 45 in good health and CMV-seropositive. This chain uses TRBV10-3 with TRBJ1-6, with 9 bases identical to TRBD1. The sample consisted of PBMCs. The CDR3 DNA reads as TGTGCCATCAGAATCCGGGACAGGGAAAATTCACCCCTCCACTTT. Its protein is CAIRIRDRENSPLHF.